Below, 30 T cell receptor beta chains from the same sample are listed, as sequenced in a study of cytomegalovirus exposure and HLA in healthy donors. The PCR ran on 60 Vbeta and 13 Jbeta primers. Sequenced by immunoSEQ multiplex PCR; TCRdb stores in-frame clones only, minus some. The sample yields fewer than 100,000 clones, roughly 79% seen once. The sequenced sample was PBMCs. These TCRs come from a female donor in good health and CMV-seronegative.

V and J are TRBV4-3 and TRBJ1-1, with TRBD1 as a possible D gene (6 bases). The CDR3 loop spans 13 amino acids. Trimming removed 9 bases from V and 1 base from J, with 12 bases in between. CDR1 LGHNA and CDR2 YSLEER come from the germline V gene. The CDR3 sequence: CASRGGGNTEAFF. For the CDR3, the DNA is TGCGCCAGTAGGGGGGGAGGGAACACTGAAGCTTTCTTT.

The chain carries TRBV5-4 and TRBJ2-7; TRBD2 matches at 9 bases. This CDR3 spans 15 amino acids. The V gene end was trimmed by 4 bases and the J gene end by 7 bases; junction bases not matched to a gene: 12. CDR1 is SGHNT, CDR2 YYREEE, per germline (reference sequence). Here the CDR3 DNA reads TGTGCCAGCAGCCCCCAAGCGGGGGGAGAGGGGGAGCAGTACTTC. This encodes CASSPQAGGEGEQYF.

CDR3 sequence (DNA): TGCGCCAGCAGCTTGGCCGGGACTACAACTTCCCAAGAGACCCAGTACTTC. Encoded protein: CASSLAGTTTSQETQYF. V and J are TRBV5-1 and TRBJ2-5; 7 nucleotides align to TRBD2. The germline CDR1 and CDR2 sequences are SGHRS and YFSETQ. The CDR3 has 17 residues. V shed 0 bases, J shed 1 base, and the junction held 9 bases outside the gene matches. The variable domain in full, with the rest retrieved from reference TRBV5-1 and TRBJ2-5, is KAGVTQTPRYLIKTRGQQVTLSCSPISGHRSVSWYQQTPGQGLQFLFEYFSETQRNKGNFPGRFSGRQFSNSRSEMNVSTLELGDSALYLCASSLAGTTTSQETQYFGPGTRLLVL.

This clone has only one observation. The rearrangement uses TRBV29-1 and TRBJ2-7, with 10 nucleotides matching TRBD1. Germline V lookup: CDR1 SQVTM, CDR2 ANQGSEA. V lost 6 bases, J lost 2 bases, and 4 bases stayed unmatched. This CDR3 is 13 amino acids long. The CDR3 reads CSVGTGDTYEQYF. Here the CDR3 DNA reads TGCAGCGTAGGGACAGGGGATACCTACGAGCAGTACTTC.

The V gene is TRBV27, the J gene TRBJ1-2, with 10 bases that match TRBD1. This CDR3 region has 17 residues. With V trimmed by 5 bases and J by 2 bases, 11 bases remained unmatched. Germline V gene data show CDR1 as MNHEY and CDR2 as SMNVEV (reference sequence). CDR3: CASSPTPGTGVNYGYTF. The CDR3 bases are TGTGCCAGCAGTCCGACTCCCGGGACAGGGGTGAACTATGGCTACACCTTC.

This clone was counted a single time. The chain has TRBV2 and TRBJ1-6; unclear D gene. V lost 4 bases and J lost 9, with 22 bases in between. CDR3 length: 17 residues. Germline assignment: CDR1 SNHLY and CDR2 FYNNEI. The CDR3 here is CASSVIRSQAYGSPLHF. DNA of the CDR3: TGTGCCAGCAGTGTGATAAGGTCCCAGGCATATGGTTCACCCCTCCACTTT.

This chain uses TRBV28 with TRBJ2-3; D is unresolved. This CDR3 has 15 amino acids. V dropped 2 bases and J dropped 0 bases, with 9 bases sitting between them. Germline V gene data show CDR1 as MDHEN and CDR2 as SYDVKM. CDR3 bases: TGTGCCAGCAGTTTACCGCGGTTTAGCACAGATACGCAGTATTTT. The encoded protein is CASSLPRFSTDTQYF.

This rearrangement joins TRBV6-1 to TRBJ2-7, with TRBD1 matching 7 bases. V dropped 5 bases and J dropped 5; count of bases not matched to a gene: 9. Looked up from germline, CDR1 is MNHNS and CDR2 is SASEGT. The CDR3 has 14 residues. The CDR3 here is CASSLTGYGNEQYF. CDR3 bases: TGTGCCAGCAGTCTGACAGGGTATGGTAACGAGCAGTACTTC.

DNA for the CDR3: TGTGCCACCAGCAGCGGGGGACTAGCCAAGTATGACCCTTCCGAGCAGTACTTC. Its translation is CATSSGGLAKYDPSEQYF. The rearrangement links TRBV15 to TRBJ2-7; the match to TRBD2 covers 9 bases. This CDR3 region has 18 residues. The germline V gene encodes CDR1 LNHNV and CDR2 YYDKDF (reference sequence). With 3 bases clipped from V and 6 bases from J, the junction kept 18 bases outside the gene matches.

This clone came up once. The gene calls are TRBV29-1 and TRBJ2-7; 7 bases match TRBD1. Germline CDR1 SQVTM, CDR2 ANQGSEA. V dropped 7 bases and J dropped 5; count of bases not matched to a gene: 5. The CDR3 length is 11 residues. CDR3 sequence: CSAGTDDEQYF. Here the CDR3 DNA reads TGCAGCGCCGGGACAGACGACGAGCAGTACTTC.

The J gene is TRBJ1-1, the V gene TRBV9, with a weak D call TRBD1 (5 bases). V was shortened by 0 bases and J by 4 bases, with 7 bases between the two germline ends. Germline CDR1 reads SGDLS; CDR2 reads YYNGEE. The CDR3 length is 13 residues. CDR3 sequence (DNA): TGTGCCAGCAGCGTAGGACAGACCACTGAAGCTTTCTTT. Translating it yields CASSVGQTTEAFF.

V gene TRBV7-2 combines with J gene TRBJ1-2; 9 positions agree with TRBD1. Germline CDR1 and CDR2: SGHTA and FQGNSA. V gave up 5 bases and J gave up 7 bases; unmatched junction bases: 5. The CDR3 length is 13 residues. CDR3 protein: CASSPDRGSGYTF. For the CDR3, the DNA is TGTGCCAGCAGCCCGGACAGGGGATCTGGCTACACCTTC.

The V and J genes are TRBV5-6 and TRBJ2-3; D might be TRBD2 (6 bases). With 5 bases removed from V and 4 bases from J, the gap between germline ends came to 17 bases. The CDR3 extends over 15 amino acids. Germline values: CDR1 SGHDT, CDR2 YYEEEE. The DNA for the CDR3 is TGTGCCAGCAGTCCAGCGGGCCCCGCGGCAGATACGCAGTATTTT. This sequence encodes CASSPAGPAADTQYF.

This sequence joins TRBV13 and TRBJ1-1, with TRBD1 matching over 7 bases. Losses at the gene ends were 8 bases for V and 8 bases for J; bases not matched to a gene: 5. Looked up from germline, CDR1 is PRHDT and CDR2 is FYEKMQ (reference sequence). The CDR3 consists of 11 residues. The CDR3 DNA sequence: TGTGCCAGCGACCTAGGGGGCGAAGCTTTCTTT. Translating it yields CASDLGGEAFF.

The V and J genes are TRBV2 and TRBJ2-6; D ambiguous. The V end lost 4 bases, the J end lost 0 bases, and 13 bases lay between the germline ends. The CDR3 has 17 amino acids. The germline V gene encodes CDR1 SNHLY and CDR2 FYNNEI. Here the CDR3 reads CASSVSVLGSGANVLTF. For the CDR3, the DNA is TGTGCCAGCAGTGTCTCGGTCCTCGGCTCTGGGGCCAACGTCCTGACTTTC.

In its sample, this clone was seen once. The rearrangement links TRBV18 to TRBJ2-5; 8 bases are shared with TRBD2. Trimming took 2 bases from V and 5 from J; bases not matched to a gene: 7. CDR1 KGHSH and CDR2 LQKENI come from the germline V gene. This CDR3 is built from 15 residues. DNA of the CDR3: TGTGCCAGCTCACCAGCCGGGAGGGGGGACGAGACCCAGTACTTC. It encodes CASSPAGRGDETQYF.

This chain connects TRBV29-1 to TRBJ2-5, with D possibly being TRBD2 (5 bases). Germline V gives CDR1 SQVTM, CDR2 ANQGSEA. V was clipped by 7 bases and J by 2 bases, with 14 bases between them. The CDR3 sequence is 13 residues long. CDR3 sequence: CSGVLREQETQYF. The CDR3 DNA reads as TGCAGCGGCGTCTTGAGGGAGCAAGAGACCCAGTACTTC.

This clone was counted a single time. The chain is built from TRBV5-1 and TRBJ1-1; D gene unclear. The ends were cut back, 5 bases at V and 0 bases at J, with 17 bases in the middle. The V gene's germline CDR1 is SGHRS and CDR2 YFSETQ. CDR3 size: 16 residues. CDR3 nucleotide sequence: TGCGCCAGCAGGTCCGGTGAGTTGGTCCTGAACACTGAAGCTTTCTTT. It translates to CASRSGELVLNTEAFF.

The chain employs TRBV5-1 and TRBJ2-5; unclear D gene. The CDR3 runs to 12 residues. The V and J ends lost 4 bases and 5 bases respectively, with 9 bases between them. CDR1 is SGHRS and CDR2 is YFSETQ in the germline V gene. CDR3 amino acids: CASSARLETQYF. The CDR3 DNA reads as TGCGCCAGCAGCGCCAGACTGGAGACCCAGTACTTC. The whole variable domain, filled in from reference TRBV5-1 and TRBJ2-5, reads KAGVTQTPRYLIKTRGQQVTLSCSPISGHRSVSWYQQTPGQGLQFLFEYFSETQRNKGNFPGRFSGRQFSNSRSEMNVSTLELGDSALYLCASSARLETQYFGPGTRLLVL.

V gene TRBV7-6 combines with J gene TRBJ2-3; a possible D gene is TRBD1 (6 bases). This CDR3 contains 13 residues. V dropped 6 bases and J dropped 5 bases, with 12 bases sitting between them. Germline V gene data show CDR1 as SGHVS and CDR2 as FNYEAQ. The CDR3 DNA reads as TGTGCCAGCAGACCAGGGGTGGGAGATACGCAGTATTTT. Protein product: CASRPGVGDTQYF.

In nucleotides, the CDR3 is TGTGCCAGCAGCGTAAGCAGGCTTGGCTACACCTTC. Translating gives CASSVSRLGYTF. The V and J genes are TRBV7-2 and TRBJ1-2; no clear D. V lost 5 bases to trimming and J lost 7 bases, with 11 bases between them. CDR3 length equals 12 residues. CDR1 and CDR2 (germline): SGHTA, FQGNSA.

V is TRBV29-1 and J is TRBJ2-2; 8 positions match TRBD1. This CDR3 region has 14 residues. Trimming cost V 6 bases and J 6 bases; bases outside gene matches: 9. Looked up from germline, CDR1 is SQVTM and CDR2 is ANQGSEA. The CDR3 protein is CSVERQGKSGELFF. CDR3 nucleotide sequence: TGCAGCGTCGAACGACAGGGGAAATCCGGGGAGCTGTTTTTT.

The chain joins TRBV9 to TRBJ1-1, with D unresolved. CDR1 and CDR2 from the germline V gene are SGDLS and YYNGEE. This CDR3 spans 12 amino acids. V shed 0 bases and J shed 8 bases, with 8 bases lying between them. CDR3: CASSVGTSEAFF. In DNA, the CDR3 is TGTGCCAGCAGCGTAGGGACTTCCGAAGCTTTCTTT.

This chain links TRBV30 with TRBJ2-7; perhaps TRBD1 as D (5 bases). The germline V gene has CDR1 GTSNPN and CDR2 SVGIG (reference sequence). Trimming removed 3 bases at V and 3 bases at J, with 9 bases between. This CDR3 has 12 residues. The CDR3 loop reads CAWRGRDYEQYF. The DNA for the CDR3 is TGTGCCTGGAGGGGCAGGGACTACGAGCAGTACTTC.

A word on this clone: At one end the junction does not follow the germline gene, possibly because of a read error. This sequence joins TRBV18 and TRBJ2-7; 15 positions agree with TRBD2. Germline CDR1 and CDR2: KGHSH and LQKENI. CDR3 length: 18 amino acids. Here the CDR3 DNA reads TGCGCCAGCTCACGGACTAGCGGGAGGGCCTCTGACTCCTACGAGCAGTACTTC. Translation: CASSRTSGRASDSYEQYF. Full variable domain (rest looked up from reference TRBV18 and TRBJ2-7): NAGVMQNPRHLVRRRGQEARLRCSPMKGHSHVYWYRQLPEEGLKFMVYLQKENIIDESGMPKERFSAEFPKEGPSILRIQQVVRGDSAAYFCASSRTSGRASDSYEQYFGPGTRLTVT.

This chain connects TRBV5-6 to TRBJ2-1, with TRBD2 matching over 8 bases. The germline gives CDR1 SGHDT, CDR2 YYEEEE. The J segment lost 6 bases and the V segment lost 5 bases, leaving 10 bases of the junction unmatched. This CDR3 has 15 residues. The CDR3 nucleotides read TGTGCCAGCAGGTCGGGACTAGGAGGAATCAATGAGCAGTTCTTC. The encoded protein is CASRSGLGGINEQFF.

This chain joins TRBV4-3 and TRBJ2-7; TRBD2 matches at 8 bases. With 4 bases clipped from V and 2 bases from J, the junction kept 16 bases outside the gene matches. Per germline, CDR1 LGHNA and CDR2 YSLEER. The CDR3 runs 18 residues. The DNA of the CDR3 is TGCGCCAGCAGCCCGGGACTAGGAAAAAACTTCGGGCCCTACGAGCAGTACTTC. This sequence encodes CASSPGLGKNFGPYEQYF.

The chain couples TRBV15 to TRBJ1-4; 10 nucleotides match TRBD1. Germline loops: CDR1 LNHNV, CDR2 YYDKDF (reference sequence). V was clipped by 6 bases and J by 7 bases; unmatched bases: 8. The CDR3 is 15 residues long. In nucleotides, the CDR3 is TGTGCCACCAGGTTCGGGACAGGGGTGGCTGAAAAACTGTTTTTT. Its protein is CATRFGTGVAEKLFF.

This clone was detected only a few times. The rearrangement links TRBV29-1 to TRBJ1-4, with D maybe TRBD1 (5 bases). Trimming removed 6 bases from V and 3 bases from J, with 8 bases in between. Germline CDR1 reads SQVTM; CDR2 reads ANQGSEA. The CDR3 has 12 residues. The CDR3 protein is CSVSRANEKLFF. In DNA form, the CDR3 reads TGCAGCGTCTCCAGGGCTAATGAAAAACTGTTTTTT.

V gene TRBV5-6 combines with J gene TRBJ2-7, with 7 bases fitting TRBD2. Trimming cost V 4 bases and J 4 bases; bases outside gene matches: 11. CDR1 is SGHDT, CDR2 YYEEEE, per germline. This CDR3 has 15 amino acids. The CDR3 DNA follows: TGTGCCAGCAGCCGCCCAGCGGGACCCGTGTACGAGCAGTACTTC. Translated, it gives CASSRPAGPVYEQYF.